These 10 T cell receptor beta chains share one sample of origin, sequenced in a study of cytomegalovirus exposure and HLA in healthy donors. PCR was performed using 60 Vbeta and 13 Jbeta primers. TCRdb keeps only in-frame clones here, not all; method: immunoSEQ multiplex PCR. The data show hundreds of thousands of clones, approximately 82% seen once. Sample: PBMCs. Receptors originate from a woman in her thirties or forties in good health and CMV-seronegative.

Only one count was recorded for this clone. The chain combines TRBV7-2 with TRBJ2-1; D might be TRBD2 (7 bases). CDR1 is SGHTA, CDR2 FQGNSA, per germline. The ends were cut back, 4 bases at V and 6 bases at J, with 19 bases in the middle. The length of the CDR3 is 16 residues. Here the CDR3 DNA reads TGTGCCAGCAGCTCCGTGGGGGGGCTCGGGGGCAATGAGCAGTTCTTC. This encodes CASSSVGGLGGNEQFF.

The chain employs TRBV30 and TRBJ2-2; no definite D call. CDR3 length equals 13 residues. Germline lookup yields CDR1 GTSNPN and CDR2 SVGIG (reference sequence). Trimming cost V 1 base and J 7 bases, with 10 bases left between them. Here the CDR3 DNA reads TGTGCCTGGAGTGAGTCGGTTAACGGGGAGCTGTTTTTT. It specifies CAWSESVNGELFF.

This clone was seen just once. The chain carries TRBV5-1 and TRBJ1-6; no clear D gene. Germline CDR1 is SGHRS and CDR2 is YFSETQ. With 0 bases removed from V and 0 bases from J, the gap between germline ends came to 7 bases. This CDR3 is 16 amino acids long. The CDR3 sequence: CASSLGSSSYNSPLHF. The CDR3 bases are TGCGCCAGCAGCTTGGGAAGCTCCTCCTATAATTCACCCCTCCACTTT.

This chain connects TRBV11-2 to TRBJ2-7; TRBD1 matches at 10 bases. J lost 6 bases, V lost 1 base, and 9 bases had no gene match. Germline assignment: CDR1 SGHAT and CDR2 FQNNGV. The CDR3 loop spans 16 amino acids. In nucleotides, the CDR3 is TGTGCCAGCAGCTTAGGAGTTGGGACAGGGGTGATCGAGCAGTACTTC. Its translation: CASSLGVGTGVIEQYF. Based on the CDR3 plus reference TRBV11-2 and TRBJ2-7, the full variable domain is EAGVAQSPRYKIIEKRQSVAFWCNPISGHATLYWYQQILGQGPKLLIQFQNNGVVDDSQLPKDRFSAERLKGVDSTLKIQPAKLEDSAVYLCASSLGVGTGVIEQYFGPGTRLTVT.

The V gene is TRBV28, the J gene TRBJ1-1, with D possibly being TRBD1 (6 bases). This CDR3 spans 17 amino acids. Trimming took off 6 bases at V and 7 bases at J, with 27 bases between the two ends. The germline V gene has CDR1 MDHEN and CDR2 SYDVKM. CDR3 bases: TGTGCCAGCAGCTATACCCGGGGGGCTCAGGGGAATGATGAAGCTTTCTTT. It codes for CASSYTRGAQGNDEAFF.

Written as DNA, the CDR3 is TGTGCCAGCAGTCTGGGCTACACGCCCGATAACTATGGCTACACCTTC. It is translated as CASSLGYTPDNYGYTF. The chain is built from TRBV6-6 and TRBJ1-2; D uncertain. Between the trimmed V and J ends, which lost 5 bases and 1 base, there was a span of 17 bases. This CDR3 contains 16 residues. Germline assignment: CDR1 MNHNY and CDR2 SVGAGI (reference sequence).

The chain has TRBV5-4 and TRBJ2-6; 7 nucleotides agree with TRBD1. Looked up from germline, CDR1 is SGHNT and CDR2 is YYREEE (reference sequence). V trimming: 5 bases; J trimming: 3 bases; junction bases outside the gene matches: 8. The CDR3 has 16 residues. The CDR3 DNA is TGTGCCAGCAGGGCAGGGGGTCCTTATGGGGCCAACGTCCTGACTTTC. It specifies CASRAGGPYGANVLTF.

The chain uses TRBV27 and TRBJ2-1, with a possible D match to TRBD2 (6 bases). The germline V gene encodes CDR1 MNHEY and CDR2 SMNVEV (reference sequence). Trimming left V 5 bases short and J 8 bases short, with 13 bases between. This CDR3 comprises 13 residues. The CDR3 loop reads CASSPGLTYEQFF. CDR3 nucleotide sequence: TGTGCCAGCAGTCCTGGACTAACCTATGAGCAGTTCTTC.

This clone was seen just once. Compared with germline, one end of the junction differs, possibly owing to a read error. J is TRBJ2-7 and V is TRBV30, with 8 positions matching TRBD1. Germline CDR1 reads GTSNPN; CDR2 reads SVGIG (reference sequence). The CDR3 is made up of 13 amino acids. In DNA form, the CDR3 reads TGTGCCTGGCAGGGGGCCTACTCCCACGAGCAGTACTTC. Translated: CAWQGAYSHEQYF. Together with reference TRBV30 and TRBJ2-7, the CDR3 gives the full variable domain: SQTIHQWPATLVQPVGSPLSLECTVEGTSNPNLYWYRQAAGRGLQLLFYSVGIGQISSEVPQNLSASRPQDRQFILSSKKLLLSDSGFYLCAWQGAYSHEQYFGPGTRLTVT.

V and J are TRBV10-3 and TRBJ2-7; 7 nucleotides align to TRBD2. Per the germline V gene, CDR1 is ENHRY and CDR2 is SYGVKD. The CDR3 is 14 residues long. V trimming: 2 bases; J trimming: 4 bases; junction bases outside the gene matches: 5. In DNA, the CDR3 is TGTGCCATCAGTGAGCGGGGGGTACCGTACGAGCAGTACTTC. Protein: CAISERGVPYEQYF.